Listed here are 9 T cell receptor beta chains from one sample, sequenced in a study of blood T cell repertoires in COVID-19. The data were produced by immunoSEQ multiplex PCR, yet TCRdb's version contains in-frame clones alone and is incomplete. The sample shows 170,000 or so clones, around 84% of them seen only once. The sequenced material came from peripheral blood. The receptors originated from a man between 45 and 60 years old with active or convalescent COVID-19.

The gene calls are TRBV24-1 and TRBJ1-1; 9 positions match TRBD1. The trim removed 4 bases at V and 0 bases at J, leaving 2 bases unmatched. Germline CDR1 KGHDR, CDR2 SFDVKD. The CDR3 runs to 15 residues. The CDR3 nucleotides read TGTGCCACCAGTGACCGGACAGGGGTGAACACTGAAGCTTTCTTT. It codes for CATSDRTGVNTEAFF.

The chain links TRBV5-1 to TRBJ2-1; D is uncertain. Germline assignment: CDR1 SGHRS and CDR2 YFSETQ. The length of the CDR3 is 15 residues. With 1 base removed from V and 0 bases from J, the gap between germline ends came to 8 bases. Here the CDR3 DNA reads TGCGCCAGCAGCTTGACCGCCAGCTCCTACAATGAGCAGTTCTTC. Its translation is CASSLTASSYNEQFF.

J is TRBJ2-7 and V is TRBV28; 7 nucleotides align to TRBD1. Per the germline V gene, CDR1 is MDHEN and CDR2 is SYDVKM. The CDR3 sequence is 14 residues long. Trimming cost V 2 bases and J 5 bases; bases outside gene matches: 6. Here the CDR3 DNA reads TGTGCCAGCAGTTTAGTGACAGGGTCCCACGAGCAGTACTTC. Its translation: CASSLVTGSHEQYF.

V and J are TRBV6-5 and TRBJ1-1, with 7 bases matching TRBD1. There are 15 residues in the CDR3. Per germline, CDR1 MNHEY and CDR2 SVGAGI. V shed 2 bases and J 2 bases; nucleotides not matched to a gene: 5. The chain's CDR3 is CASSYQGQRNTEAFF. The DNA for the CDR3 is TGTGCCAGCAGTTACCAGGGACAGCGCAACACTGAAGCTTTCTTT.

The rearrangement links TRBV15 to TRBJ2-7; the D gene is possibly TRBD1 (6 bases). This CDR3 region has 14 residues. Trimming left V 4 bases short and J 2 bases short, with 12 bases between. From germline, CDR1 is LNHNV and CDR2 YYDKDF (reference sequence). This CDR3 reads CATSIGQIAYEQYF. The CDR3 DNA follows: TGTGCCACCAGCATAGGACAGATCGCCTACGAGCAGTACTTC.

The V call is TRBV6-5, the J call TRBJ2-7, with 7 bases fitting TRBD2. After removal of 10 bases from V and 4 bases from J, the junction contained 10 bases not matched to a gene. Germline CDR1 reads MNHEY; CDR2 reads SVGAGI. CDR3 length equals 13 residues. The CDR3 DNA reads as TGTGCCATAAAGCGGGGTCCCGAATACGAGCAGTACTTC. Protein: CAIKRGPEYEQYF.

Concerning this clone itself: Other DNA sequences within the sample encode an identical CDR3. The chain joins TRBV20-1 to TRBJ2-7; the D gene is possibly TRBD2 (5 bases). Trimming took off 2 bases at V and 5 bases at J, with 7 bases between the two ends. This CDR3 comprises 11 residues. CDR1 DFQATT and CDR2 SNEGSKA come from the germline V gene (reference sequence). The CDR3 sequence is CSARSGHEQYF. CDR3 DNA: TGCAGTGCTAGAAGCGGCCACGAGCAGTACTTC.

This sequence joins TRBV20-1 and TRBJ2-1; perhaps TRBD2 as D (5 bases). This CDR3 has 11 residues. V gave up 5 bases and J gave up 9 bases, with 11 bases separating them. Germline V gives CDR1 DFQATT, CDR2 SNEGSKA (reference sequence). The CDR3 sequence is CSARSGIEQFF. CDR3 nucleotide sequence: TGCAGTGCTCGCTCGGGGATTGAGCAGTTCTTC.

The chain links TRBV2 to TRBJ2-6; perhaps TRBD2 as D (5 bases). This CDR3 contains 16 residues. V lost 4 bases and J lost 2, with 12 bases in between. Germline values: CDR1 SNHLY, CDR2 FYNNEI. CDR3 residues: CASSGRLTAGANVLTF. DNA for the CDR3: TGTGCCAGCAGTGGACGACTAACGGCTGGGGCCAACGTCCTGACTTTC.